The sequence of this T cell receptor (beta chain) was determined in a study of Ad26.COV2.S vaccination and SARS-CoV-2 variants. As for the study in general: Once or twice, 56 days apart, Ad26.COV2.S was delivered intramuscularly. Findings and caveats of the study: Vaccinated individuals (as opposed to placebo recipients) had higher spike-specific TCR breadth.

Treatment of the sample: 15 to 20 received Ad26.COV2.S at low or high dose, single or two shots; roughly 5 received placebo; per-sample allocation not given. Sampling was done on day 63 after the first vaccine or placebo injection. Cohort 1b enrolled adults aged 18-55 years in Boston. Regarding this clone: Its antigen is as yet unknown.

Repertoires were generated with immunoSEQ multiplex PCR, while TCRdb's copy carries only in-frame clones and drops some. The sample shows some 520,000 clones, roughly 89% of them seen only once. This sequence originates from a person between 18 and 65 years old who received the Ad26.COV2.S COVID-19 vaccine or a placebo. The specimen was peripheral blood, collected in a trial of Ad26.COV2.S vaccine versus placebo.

The chain's CDR3 is CASSSGSSNQPQHF. CDR3 in DNA: TGTGCCAGCAGCTCCGGGAGTAGCAATCAGCCCCAGCATTTT. The chain joins TRBV7-2 to TRBJ1-5; D gene ambiguous. Germline V gene lookup returns CDR1 SGHTA and CDR2 FQGNSA. The CDR3 has 14 residues. Trimming took off 4 bases at V and 0 bases at J, with 7 bases between the two ends.